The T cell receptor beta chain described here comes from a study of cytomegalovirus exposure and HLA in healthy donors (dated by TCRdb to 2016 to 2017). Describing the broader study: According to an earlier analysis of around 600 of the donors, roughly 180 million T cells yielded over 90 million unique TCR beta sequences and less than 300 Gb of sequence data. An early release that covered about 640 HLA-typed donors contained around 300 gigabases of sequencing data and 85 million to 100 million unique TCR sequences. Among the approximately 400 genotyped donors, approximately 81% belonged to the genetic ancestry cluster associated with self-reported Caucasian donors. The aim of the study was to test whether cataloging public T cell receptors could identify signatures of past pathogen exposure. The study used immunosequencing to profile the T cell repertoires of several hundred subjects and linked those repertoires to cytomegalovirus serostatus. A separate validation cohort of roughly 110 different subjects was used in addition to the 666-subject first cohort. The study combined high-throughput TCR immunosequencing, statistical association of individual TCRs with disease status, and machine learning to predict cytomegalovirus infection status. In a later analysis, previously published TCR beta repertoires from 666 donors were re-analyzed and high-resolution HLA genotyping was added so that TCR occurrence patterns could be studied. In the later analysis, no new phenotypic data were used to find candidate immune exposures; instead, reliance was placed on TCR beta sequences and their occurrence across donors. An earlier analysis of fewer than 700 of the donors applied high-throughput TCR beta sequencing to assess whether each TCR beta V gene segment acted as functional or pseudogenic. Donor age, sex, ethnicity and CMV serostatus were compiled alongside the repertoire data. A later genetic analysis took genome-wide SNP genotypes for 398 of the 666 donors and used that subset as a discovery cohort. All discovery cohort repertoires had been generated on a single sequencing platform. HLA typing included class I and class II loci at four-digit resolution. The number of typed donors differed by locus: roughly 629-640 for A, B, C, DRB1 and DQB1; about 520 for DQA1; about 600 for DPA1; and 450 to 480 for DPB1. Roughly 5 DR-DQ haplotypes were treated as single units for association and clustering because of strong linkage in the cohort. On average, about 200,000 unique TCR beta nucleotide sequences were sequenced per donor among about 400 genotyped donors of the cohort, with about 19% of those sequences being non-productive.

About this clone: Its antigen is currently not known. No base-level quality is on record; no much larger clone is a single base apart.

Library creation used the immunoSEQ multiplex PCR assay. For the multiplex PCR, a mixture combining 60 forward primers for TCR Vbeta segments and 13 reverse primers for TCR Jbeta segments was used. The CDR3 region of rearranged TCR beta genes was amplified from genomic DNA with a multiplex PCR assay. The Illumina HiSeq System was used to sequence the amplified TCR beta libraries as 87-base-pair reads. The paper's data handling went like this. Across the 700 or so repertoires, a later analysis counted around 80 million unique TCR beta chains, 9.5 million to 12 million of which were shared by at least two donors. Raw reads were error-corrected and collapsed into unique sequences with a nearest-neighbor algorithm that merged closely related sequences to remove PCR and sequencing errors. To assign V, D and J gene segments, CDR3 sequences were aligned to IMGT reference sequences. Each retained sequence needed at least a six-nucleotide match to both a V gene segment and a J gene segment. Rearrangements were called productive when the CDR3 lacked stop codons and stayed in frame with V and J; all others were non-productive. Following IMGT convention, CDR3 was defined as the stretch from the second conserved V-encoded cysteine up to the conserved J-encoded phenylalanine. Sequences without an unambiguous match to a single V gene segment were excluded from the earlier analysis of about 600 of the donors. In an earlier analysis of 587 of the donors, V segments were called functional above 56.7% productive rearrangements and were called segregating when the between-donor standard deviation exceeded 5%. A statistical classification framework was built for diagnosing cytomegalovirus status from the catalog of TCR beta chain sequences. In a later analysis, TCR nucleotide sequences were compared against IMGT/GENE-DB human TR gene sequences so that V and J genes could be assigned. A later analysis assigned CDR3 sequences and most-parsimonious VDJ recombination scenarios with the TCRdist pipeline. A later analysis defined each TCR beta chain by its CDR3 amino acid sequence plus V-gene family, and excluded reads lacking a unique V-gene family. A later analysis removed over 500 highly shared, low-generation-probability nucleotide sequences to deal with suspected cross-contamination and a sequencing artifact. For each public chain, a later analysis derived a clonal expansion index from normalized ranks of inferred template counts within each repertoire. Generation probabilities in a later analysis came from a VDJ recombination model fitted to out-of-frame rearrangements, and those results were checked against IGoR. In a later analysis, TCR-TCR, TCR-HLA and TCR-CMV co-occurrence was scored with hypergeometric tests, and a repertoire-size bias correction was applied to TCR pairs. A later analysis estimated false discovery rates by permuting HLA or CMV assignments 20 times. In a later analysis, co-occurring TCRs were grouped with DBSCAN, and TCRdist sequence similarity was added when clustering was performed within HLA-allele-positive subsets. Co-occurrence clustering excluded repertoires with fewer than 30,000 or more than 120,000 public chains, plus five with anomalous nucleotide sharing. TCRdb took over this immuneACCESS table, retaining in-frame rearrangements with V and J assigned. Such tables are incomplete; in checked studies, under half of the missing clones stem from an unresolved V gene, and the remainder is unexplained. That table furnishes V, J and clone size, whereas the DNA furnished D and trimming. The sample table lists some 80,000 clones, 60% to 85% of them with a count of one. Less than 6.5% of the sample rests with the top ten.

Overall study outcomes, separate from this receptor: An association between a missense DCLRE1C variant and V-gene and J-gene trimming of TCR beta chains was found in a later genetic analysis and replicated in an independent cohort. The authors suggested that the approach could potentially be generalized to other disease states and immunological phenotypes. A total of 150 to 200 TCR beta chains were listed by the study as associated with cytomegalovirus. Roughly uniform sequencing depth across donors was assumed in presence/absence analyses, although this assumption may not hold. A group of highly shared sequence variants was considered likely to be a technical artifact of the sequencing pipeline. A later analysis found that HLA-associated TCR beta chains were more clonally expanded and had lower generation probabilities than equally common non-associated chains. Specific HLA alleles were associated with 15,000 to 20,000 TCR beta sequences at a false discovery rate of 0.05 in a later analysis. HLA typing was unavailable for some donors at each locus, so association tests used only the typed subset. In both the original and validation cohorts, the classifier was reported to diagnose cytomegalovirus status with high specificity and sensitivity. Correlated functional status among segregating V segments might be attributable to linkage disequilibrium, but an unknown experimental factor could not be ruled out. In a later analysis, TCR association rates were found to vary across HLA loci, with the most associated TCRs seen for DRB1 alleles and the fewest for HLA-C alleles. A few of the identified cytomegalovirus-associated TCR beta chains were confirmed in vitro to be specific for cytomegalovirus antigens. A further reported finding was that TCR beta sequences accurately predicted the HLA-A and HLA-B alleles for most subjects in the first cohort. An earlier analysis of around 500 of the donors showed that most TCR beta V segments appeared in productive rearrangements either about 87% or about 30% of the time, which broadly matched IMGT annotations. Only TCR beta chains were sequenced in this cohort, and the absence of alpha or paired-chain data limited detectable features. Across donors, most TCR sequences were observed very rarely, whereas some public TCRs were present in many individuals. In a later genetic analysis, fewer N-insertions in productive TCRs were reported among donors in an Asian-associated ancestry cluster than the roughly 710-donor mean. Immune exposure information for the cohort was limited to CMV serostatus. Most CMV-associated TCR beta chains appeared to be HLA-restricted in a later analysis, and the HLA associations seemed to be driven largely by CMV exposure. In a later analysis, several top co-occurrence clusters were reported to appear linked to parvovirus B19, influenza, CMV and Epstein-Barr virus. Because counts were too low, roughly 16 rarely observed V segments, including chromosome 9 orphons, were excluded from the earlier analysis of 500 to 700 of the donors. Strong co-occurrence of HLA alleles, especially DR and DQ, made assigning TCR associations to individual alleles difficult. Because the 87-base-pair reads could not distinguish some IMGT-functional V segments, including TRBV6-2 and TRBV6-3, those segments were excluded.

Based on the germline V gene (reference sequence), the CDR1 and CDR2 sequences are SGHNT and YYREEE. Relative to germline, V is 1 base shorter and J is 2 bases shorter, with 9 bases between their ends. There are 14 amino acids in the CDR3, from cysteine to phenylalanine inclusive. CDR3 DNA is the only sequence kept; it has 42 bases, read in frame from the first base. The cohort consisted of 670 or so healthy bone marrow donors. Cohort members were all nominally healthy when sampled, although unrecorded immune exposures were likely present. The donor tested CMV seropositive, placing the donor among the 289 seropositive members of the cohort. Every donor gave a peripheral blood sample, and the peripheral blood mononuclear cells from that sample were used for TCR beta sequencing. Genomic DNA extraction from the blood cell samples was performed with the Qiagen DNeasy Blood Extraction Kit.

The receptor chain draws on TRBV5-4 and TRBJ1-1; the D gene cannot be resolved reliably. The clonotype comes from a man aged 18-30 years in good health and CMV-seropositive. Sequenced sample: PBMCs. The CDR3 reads CASSLYIRNTEAFF. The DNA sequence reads TGTGCCAGCAGCTTGTATATCAGAAACACTGAAGCTTTCTTT.